The clone carrying this T cell receptor (beta chain) is judged medium-sized. Its specificity is not known. This same CDR3 is encoded by further DNA sequences in the sample. PCR primers comprised 60 Vbeta and 13 Jbeta primers. Study processing details: Later work found 65 million to 90 million unique TCR beta chains, with 9 million to 13 million shared. Profiling relied on immunoSEQ multiplex PCR, and the TCRdb table lists in-frame clones only, not all of them. Clone size and the V and J calls come from that table; the DNA yielded D and trimming. The sample carries approximately 100,000 clones, approximately 85% recorded once. This sample was taken from a study of cytomegalovirus exposure and HLA in healthy donors. Study findings and constraints: In a later analysis, common viral pathogens appeared linked to several of the most significant clusters. There were a few CMV-associated chains whose specificity for CMV antigens was confirmed in vitro. Later on, a genetic analysis was performed. It linked a missense variant in DCLRE1C with V- and J-gene trimming of TCR beta.

The receptor was derived from a man younger than 40 in good health and CMV-seronegative. The sample was PBMCs.

This CDR3 is CASSRTGLSNQPQHF. The DNA for the CDR3 is TGTGCCAGCAGCCGGACAGGGCTCAGCAATCAGCCCCAGCATTTT. This rearrangement joins TRBV7-2 to TRBJ1-5, with TRBD1 matching 8 bases. V lost 5 bases to trimming and J lost 1 base; unmatched junction nucleotides: 4. CDR1 is SGHTA and CDR2 is FQGNSA in the germline V gene. The CDR3 spans 15 residues.